The 21 T cell receptor beta chains below all came from one sample that was sequenced in a study of shared clonotypes between healthy human individuals. Libraries were prepared by immunoSEQ multiplex PCR; TCRdb keeps only in-frame clonotypes and omits some of them. The sample lists roughly 1,000,000 clones, around 78% occurring once. The sequencing input was memory CD4+ T cells from PBMCs. Noted subset: CD45RA-negative fraction. The receptor set was obtained from a young man in good health. Some clones in this sample may be carry-over from other donors' samples.

This clone was found a few times. The chain has TRBV10-3 and TRBJ2-5; TRBD2 matches 7 bases. CDR1 is ENHRY, CDR2 SYGVKD, per germline. V lost 3 bases to trimming and J lost 3 bases; unmatched junction nucleotides: 10. The CDR3 has 16 residues. DNA of the CDR3: TGTGCCATCAGTGATCCTTCTCTAGCGGTAGAAGAGACCCAGTACTTC. It specifies CAISDPSLAVEETQYF.

A few counts support this clone. CDR3 sequence: CASSLKTSGTNEQFF. CDR3 in DNA: TGTGCCAGCAGCTTAAAAACTAGCGGGACCAATGAGCAGTTCTTC. The chain is built from TRBV7-6 and TRBJ2-1; 10 nucleotides align to TRBD2. CDR1 is SGHVS, CDR2 FNYEAQ, per germline. CDR3 length: 15 residues. The junction had 4 bases not matched to a gene; V was cut back by 2 bases and J by 6 bases.

The gene calls are TRBV5-1 and TRBJ2-5, with TRBD1 identical over 9 bases. Trimming took 4 bases from V and 4 from J; bases not matched to a gene: 5. Germline CDR1 is SGHRS and CDR2 is YFSETQ. The CDR3 has 14 residues. CDR3 sequence: CASSVDRGVETQYF. CDR3 sequence (DNA): TGCGCCAGCAGCGTAGACAGGGGGGTAGAGACCCAGTACTTC.

The rearrangement uses TRBV27 and TRBJ1-2; D ambiguous. CDR3 size: 13 residues. Trimming cost V 6 bases and J 4 bases, with 12 bases left between them. Germline lookup yields CDR1 MNHEY and CDR2 SMNVEV (reference sequence). The CDR3 DNA follows: TGTGCCAGCAGGATCTCGGGCCTCTATGGCTACACCTTC. It is translated as CASRISGLYGYTF.

This clone appeared a few times. The chain couples TRBV18 to TRBJ2-5; TRBD1 matches at 7 bases. From germline, CDR1 is KGHSH and CDR2 LQKENI. The CDR3 totals 12 residues. J gave up 2 bases and V 9 bases, and 3 bases lay outside the gene matches. The CDR3 bases are TGTGCCAGTCGACAGGGACAAGAGACCCAGTACTTC. Translation: CASRQGQETQYF.

This clone has just a few counts. Other DNA sequences from this sample encode an identical CDR3 as well. The J gene is TRBJ2-3, the V gene TRBV6-1; maybe TRBD2 (5 bases). This CDR3 is built from 13 residues. Trimming took 4 bases from V and 5 from J, leaving 10 bases between them. Germline loops: CDR1 MNHNS, CDR2 SASEGT. For the CDR3, the DNA is TGTGCCAGCAGTGGCCAAGAGGGAGATACGCAGTATTTT. It codes for CASSGQEGDTQYF.

The rearrangement joins TRBV19 to TRBJ2-4, with TRBD2 matching over 11 bases. Trimming removed 7 bases from V and 0 bases from J; junction bases left unmatched: 8. CDR1 LNHDA and CDR2 SQIVND come from the germline V gene (reference sequence). CDR3 length: 17 residues. The CDR3 nucleotides read TGTGCCAGTACGGAGCTAGCGGGAGGACTAGCCAAAAACATTCAGTACTTC. This sequence encodes CASTELAGGLAKNIQYF.

The chain carries TRBV7-2 and TRBJ2-3, with 9 bases lining up with TRBD1. Germline CDR1 and CDR2: SGHTA and FQGNSA. There are 16 residues in the CDR3. V was clipped by 2 bases and J by 1 base; unmatched bases: 4. CDR3 DNA: TGTGCCAGCAGCTTATTCGGGGACAGGGGCACAGATACGCAGTATTTT. It encodes CASSLFGDRGTDTQYF.

This clone came up a few times. The V call is TRBV6-6, the J call TRBJ2-1; D not resolved. The V gene's germline CDR1 is MNHNY and CDR2 SVGAGI (reference sequence). Trimming removed 5 bases from V and 4 bases from J, with 9 bases in between. The CDR3 runs 13 residues. CDR3 coding DNA: TGTGCCAGCAGTAAGGACGGTTACAATGAGCAGTTCTTC. Its translation: CASSKDGYNEQFF.

This clone has a handful of counts. This chain links TRBV7-9 with TRBJ1-1; D is uncertain. The CDR3 covers 13 residues. Trimming removed 2 bases at V and 4 bases at J, with 8 bases between. Germline assignment: CDR1 SEHNR and CDR2 FQNEAQ (reference sequence). The CDR3 nucleotides are TGTGCCAGCAGCTTAATAGCAGCCACTGAAGCTTTCTTT. Translated, it gives CASSLIAATEAFF.

The chain recombines TRBV5-1 with TRBJ2-1; the match to TRBD2 covers 11 bases. The CDR3 totals 17 residues. Germline V gene lookup returns CDR1 SGHRS and CDR2 YFSETQ. J gave up 8 bases and V 3 bases, and 13 bases lay outside the gene matches. The CDR3 nucleotides read TGCGCCAGCAGCTCGGAAATACTAGCGGGAGTTAGCTATGAGCAGTTCTTC. Encoded protein: CASSSEILAGVSYEQFF.

This clone was seen a few times. This chain connects TRBV28 to TRBJ2-4; D gene unclear. Trimming took 5 bases from V and 0 from J, leaving 17 bases between them. CDR1 and CDR2 (germline): MDHEN, SYDVKM. This CDR3 region has 17 residues. The CDR3 nucleotides read TGTGCCAGCAGTCTACCCCCTCCATACGAAGCCAAAAACATTCAGTACTTC. Protein sequence: CASSLPPPYEAKNIQYF.

A few counts support this clone. This CDR3 is also generated by other DNA sequences in the sample. J is TRBJ2-7 and V is TRBV27; 7 bases match TRBD1. Trimming removed 3 bases from V and 3 bases from J; junction bases left unmatched: 2. Germline values: CDR1 MNHEY, CDR2 SMNVEV (reference sequence). The CDR3 spans 13 residues. CDR3 sequence: CASSLAGGYEQYF. The CDR3 DNA sequence: TGTGCCAGCAGTTTGGCAGGGGGCTACGAGCAGTACTTC.

The chain joins TRBV19 to TRBJ1-5; 8 bases are a match to TRBD1. Germline values: CDR1 LNHDA, CDR2 SQIVND (reference sequence). This CDR3 is 14 amino acids long. The V gene end was trimmed by 9 bases and the J gene end by 9 bases; junction bases not matched to a gene: 13. The CDR3 DNA is TGTGCCAGCAAAGGTGAGACAGGGGATTGGCCCCAGCATTTT. Amino acids: CASKGETGDWPQHF.

Details on this clone: At one boundary the junction diverges from the germline segment, which might be a read error. This chain joins TRBV7-2 and TRBJ2-1; a possible D gene is TRBD2 (6 bases). Germline V gene lookup returns CDR1 SGHTA and CDR2 FQGNSA. The length of the CDR3 is 15 residues. The CDR3 DNA reads TGTGCCAGCAGCTCCTCCGGGACTTTCTACCATGAGCAGTTCTTC. Translated: CASSSSGTFYHEQFF. The variable domain in full, completed from reference TRBV7-2 and TRBJ2-1, reads GAGVSQSPSNKVTEKGKDVELRCDPISGHTALYWYRQSLGQGLEFLIYFQGNSAPDKSGLPSDRFSAERTGGSVSTLTIQRTQQEDSAVYLCASSSSGTFYHEQFFGPGTRLTVL.

V and J are TRBV5-1 and TRBJ2-2; TRBD1 agrees at 7 bases. V gave up 4 bases and J gave up 13 bases; unmatched junction bases: 7. The CDR3 is made up of 12 amino acids. Germline-derived CDR1 and CDR2 are SGHRS and YFSETQ. DNA for the CDR3: TGCGCCAGCAGCCTCGGACAGGCCGGGCTGTTTTTT. Translation: CASSLGQAGLFF.

V usage is TRBV14 and J usage is TRBJ2-5, with 14 bases lining up with TRBD2. The CDR3 totals 16 residues. V lost 4 bases and J lost 4; bases outside the gene matches: 5. The germline gives CDR1 SGHDN, CDR2 FVKESK. This chain's CDR3 is CASSPGLAGVGETQYF. The CDR3 DNA reads as TGTGCCAGCAGCCCGGGACTAGCGGGAGTGGGAGAGACCCAGTACTTC. Supplemented by reference TRBV14 and TRBJ2-5, the full variable domain reads EAGVTQFPSHSVIEKGQTVTLRCDPISGHDNLYWYRRVMGKEIKFLLHFVKESKQDESGMPNNRFLAERTGGTYSTLKVQPAELEDSGVYFCASSPGLAGVGETQYFGPGTRLLVL.

This chain joins TRBV6-6 and TRBJ2-3; TRBD2 aligns across 7 bases. The CDR3 has 14 amino acids. Germline V gives CDR1 MNHNY, CDR2 SVGAGI (reference sequence). V lost 6 bases, J lost 0 bases, and 3 bases stayed unmatched. CDR3 DNA: TGTGCCAGCAGGACTAGCCTAAGCACAGATACGCAGTATTTT. Its protein product is CASRTSLSTDTQYF.

The chain has TRBV27 and TRBJ2-7; a possible D gene is TRBD1 (6 bases). The V end lost 2 bases, the J end lost 4 bases, and 15 bases lay between the germline ends. Germline V gene sequence: CDR1 MNHEY, CDR2 SMNVEV (reference sequence). This CDR3 spans 15 amino acids. This CDR3 is CASSLGVRGGYEQYF. CDR3 DNA sequence: TGTGCCAGCAGTTTAGGGGTCAGGGGCGGTTACGAGCAGTACTTC.

The gene calls are TRBV4-2 and TRBJ1-2; possible D gene TRBD1, 5 bases. V shed 1 base and J shed 5 bases, with 14 bases lying between them. The CDR3 is 15 residues long. Germline V gene sequence: CDR1 LGHNA, CDR2 YNFKEQ. The DNA of the CDR3 is TGTGCCAGCAGCCAAGGAGTGGGACCGGAGTATGGCTACACCTTC. This sequence encodes CASSQGVGPEYGYTF.

This clone was observed a single time. The CDR3 loop reads CASSQAYEQYF. In DNA, the CDR3 is TGCGCCAGCAGCCAAGCCTACGAGCAGTACTTC. This chain links TRBV5-1 with TRBJ2-7; D is uncertain. The V end lost 4 bases, the J end lost 2 bases, and 4 bases lay between the germline ends. CDR1 is SGHRS, CDR2 YFSETQ, per germline. The CDR3 is 11 residues long.